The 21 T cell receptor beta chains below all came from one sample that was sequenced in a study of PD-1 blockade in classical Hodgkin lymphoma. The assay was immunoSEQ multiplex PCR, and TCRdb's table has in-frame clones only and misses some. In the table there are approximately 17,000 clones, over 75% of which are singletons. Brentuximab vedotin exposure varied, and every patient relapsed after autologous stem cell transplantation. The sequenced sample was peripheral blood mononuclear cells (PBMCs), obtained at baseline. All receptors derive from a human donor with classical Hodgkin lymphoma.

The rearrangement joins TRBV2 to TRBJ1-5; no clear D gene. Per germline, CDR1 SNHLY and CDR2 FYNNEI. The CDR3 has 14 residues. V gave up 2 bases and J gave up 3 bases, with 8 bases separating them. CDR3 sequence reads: CASSEWPANQPQHF. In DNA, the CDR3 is TGTGCCAGCAGTGAATGGCCAGCCAATCAGCCCCAGCATTTT.

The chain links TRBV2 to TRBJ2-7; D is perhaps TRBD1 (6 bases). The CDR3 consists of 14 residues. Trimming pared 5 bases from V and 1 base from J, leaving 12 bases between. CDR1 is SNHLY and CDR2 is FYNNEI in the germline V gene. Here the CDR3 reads CASSTRDTSYEQYF. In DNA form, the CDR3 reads TGTGCCAGCAGTACCCGGGACACATCCTACGAGCAGTACTTC.

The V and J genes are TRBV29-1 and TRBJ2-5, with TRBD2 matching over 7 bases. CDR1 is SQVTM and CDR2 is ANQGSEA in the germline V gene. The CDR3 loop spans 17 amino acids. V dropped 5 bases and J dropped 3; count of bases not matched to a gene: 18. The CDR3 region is CSVPGGAIKHPKETQYF. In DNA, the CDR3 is TGCAGCGTTCCGGGGGGTGCGATCAAACATCCCAAAGAGACCCAGTACTTC.

For the CDR3, the DNA is TGTGCCAGCGACTCTGATGAGCAGTTCTTC. Its protein product is CASDSDEQFF. This rearrangement joins TRBV7-9 to TRBJ2-1; D uncertain. Trimming left V 8 bases short and J 8 bases short, with 7 bases between. This CDR3 is 10 amino acids long. Germline CDR1 reads SEHNR; CDR2 reads FQNEAQ (reference sequence).

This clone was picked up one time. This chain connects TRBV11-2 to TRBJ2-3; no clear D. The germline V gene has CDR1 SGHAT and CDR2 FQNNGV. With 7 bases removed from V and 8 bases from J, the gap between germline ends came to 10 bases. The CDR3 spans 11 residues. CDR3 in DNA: TGTGCCAGCACCTCTACCTCTACGCAGTATTTT. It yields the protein CASTSTSTQYF.

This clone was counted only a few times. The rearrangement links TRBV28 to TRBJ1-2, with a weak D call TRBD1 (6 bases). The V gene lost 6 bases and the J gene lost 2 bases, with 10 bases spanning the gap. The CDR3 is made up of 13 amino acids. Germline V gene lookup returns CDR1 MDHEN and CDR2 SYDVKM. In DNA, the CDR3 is TGTGCCAGCAGAGCGGGACAAAACTATGGCTACACCTTC. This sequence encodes CASRAGQNYGYTF.

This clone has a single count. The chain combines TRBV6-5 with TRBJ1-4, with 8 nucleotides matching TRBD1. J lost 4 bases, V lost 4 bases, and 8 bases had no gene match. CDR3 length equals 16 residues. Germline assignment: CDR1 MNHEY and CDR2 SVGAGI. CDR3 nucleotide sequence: TGTGCCAGCAGTTCCATTCGGGACAGGCATAATGAAAAACTGTTTTTT. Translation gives CASSSIRDRHNEKLFF.

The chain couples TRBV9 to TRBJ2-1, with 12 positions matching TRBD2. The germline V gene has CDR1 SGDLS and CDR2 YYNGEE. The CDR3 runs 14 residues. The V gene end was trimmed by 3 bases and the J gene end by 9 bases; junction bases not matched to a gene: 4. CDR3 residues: CASSAGTSGLEQFF. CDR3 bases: TGTGCCAGCAGCGCGGGGACTAGCGGGCTTGAGCAGTTCTTC.

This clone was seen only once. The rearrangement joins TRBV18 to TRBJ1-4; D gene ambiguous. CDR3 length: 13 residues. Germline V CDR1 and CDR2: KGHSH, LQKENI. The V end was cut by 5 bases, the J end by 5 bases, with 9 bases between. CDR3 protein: CASSSGLNEKLFF. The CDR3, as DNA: TGTGCCAGCTCATCGGGTCTAAATGAAAAACTGTTTTTT.

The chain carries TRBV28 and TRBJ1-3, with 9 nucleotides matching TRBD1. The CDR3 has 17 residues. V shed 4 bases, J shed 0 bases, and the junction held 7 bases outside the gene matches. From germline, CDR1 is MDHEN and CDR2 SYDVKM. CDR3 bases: TGTGCCAGCAGTTCTACCGCGGACAGGGGCTCTGGAAACACCATATATTTT. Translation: CASSSTADRGSGNTIYF.

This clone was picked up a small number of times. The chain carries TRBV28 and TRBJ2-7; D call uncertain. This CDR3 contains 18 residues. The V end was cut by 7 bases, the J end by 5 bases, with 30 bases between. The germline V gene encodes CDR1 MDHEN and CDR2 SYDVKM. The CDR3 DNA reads TGTGCCAGCACCACTCTTGGAGTGCAGGCCGCTTCGGGCCACGAGCAGTACTTC. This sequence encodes CASTTLGVQAASGHEQYF.

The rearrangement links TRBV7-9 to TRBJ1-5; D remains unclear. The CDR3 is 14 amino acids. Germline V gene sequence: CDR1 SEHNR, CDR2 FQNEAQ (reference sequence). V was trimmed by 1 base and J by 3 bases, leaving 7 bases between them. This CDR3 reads CASSLDSTNQPQHF. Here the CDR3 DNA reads TGTGCCAGCAGCTTAGACAGTACCAATCAGCCCCAGCATTTT.

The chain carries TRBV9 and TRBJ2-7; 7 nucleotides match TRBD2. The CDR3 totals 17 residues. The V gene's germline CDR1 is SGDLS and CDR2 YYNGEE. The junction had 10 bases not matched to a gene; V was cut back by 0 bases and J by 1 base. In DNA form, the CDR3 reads TGTGCCAGCAGCGTAGAGGGCGGGAGCTTCTCATCCTACGAGCAGTACTTC. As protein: CASSVEGGSFSSYEQYF.

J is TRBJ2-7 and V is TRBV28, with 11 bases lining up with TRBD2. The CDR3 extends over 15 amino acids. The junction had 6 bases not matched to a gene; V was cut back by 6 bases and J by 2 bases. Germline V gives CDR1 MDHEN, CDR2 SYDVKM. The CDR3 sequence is CASSRTSGSPYEQYF. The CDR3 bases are TGTGCCAGCAGCCGCACTAGCGGGAGCCCCTACGAGCAGTACTTC.

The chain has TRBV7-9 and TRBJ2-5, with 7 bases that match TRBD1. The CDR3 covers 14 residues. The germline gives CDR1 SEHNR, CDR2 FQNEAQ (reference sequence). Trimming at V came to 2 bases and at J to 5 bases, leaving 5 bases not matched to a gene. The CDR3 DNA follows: TGTGCCAGCAGCTTACTAGACAGGGATGAGACCCAGTACTTC. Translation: CASSLLDRDETQYF.

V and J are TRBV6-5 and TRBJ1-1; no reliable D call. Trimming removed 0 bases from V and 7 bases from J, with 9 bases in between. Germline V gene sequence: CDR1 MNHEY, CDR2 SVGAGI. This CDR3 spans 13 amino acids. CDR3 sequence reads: CASSYSTVSEAFF. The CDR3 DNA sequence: TGTGCCAGCAGTTACTCGACGGTCAGTGAAGCTTTCTTT.

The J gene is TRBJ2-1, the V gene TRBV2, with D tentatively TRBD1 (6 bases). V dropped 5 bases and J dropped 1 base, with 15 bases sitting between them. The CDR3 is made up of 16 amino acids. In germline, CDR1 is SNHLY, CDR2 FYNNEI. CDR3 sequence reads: CASSPQTGTSYNEQFF. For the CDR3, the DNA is TGTGCCAGCAGTCCTCAGACAGGAACTTCCTACAATGAGCAGTTCTTC.

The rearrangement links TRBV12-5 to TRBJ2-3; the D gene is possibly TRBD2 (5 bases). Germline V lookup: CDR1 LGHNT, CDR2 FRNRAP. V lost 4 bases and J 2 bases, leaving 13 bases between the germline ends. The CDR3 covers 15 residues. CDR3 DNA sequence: TGTGCTAGTGGTTCCGGGATTTACCCCACAGATACGCAGTATTTT. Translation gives CASGSGIYPTDTQYF.

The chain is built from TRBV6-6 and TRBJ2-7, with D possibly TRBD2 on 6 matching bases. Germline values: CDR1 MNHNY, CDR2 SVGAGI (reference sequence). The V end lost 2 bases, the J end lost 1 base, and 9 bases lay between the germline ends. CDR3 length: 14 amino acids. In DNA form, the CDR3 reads TGTGCCAGCAGTTACGCGGGGCTATCCTACGAGCAGTACTTC. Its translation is CASSYAGLSYEQYF.

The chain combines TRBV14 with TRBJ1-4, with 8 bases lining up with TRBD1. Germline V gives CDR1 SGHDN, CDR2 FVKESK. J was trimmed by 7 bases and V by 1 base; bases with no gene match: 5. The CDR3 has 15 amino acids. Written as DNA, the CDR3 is TGTGCCAGCAGCCAAGTAGCAGGGGGCGGTGAAAAACTGTTTTTT. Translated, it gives CASSQVAGGGEKLFF.

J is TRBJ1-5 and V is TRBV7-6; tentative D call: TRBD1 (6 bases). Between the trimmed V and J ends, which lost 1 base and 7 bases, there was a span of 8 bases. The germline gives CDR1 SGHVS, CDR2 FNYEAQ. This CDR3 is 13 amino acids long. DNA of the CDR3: TGTGCCAGCAGCTTAGACAGGGACCAGCCCCAGCATTTT. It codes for CASSLDRDQPQHF.